Detailed here is one T cell receptor beta chain. Its antigen is still unknown. The entry originates in a study of vaccination and CD4 T cells after COVID-19. Findings and caveats of the study: Among those convalescent, a median about 85% of reactive clones emerged solely post-vaccination.

Cultured CD4+ T-cell DNA underwent Oncomine TCR Beta short-read sequencing. TCRdb re-called the PCR reads through MiXCR, storing one row per CDR3 protein. The sample yields around 26,000 distinct CDR3 sequences, about 56% seen once. Treatment indicated: approximately nine-day PBMC culture with coronavirus spike peptide pools or control peptides (ViraFEST assay). US Alpha, Beta and Delta variants postdated the positive PCR dates, which ran from March to December 2020. Half the growth medium was swapped for new IL-2 medium on days 3 and 7. CDR1 and CDR2 (germline): DFQATT, SNEGSKA (reference sequence). This CDR3 has 15 amino acids. Between the trimmed V and J ends, which lost 0 bases and 2 bases, there was a span of 14 bases.

The specimen sequenced was CD4+ T cells from blood, cultured in vitro. The origin of this receptor is a human donor who had recovered from COVID-19. The V gene is TRBV20-1, the J gene TRBJ2-7, with no clear D. This chain's CDR3 is CSARDSATVAYEQYF. CDR3 DNA sequence: TGCAGTGCTAGAGATTCTGCCACAGTGGCCTACGAGCAGTACTTC.